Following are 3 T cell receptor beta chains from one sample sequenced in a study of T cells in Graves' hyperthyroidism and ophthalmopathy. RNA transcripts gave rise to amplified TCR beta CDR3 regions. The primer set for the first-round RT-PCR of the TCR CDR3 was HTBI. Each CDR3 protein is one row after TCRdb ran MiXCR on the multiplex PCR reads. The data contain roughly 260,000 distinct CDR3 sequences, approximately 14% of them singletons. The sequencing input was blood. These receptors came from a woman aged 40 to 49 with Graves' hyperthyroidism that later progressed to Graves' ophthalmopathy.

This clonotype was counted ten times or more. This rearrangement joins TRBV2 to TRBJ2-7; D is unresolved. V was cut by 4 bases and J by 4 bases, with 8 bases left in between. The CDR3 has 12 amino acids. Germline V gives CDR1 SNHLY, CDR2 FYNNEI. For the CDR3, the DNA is TGTGCCAGCAGTGGGCAGTTTTACGAGCAGTACTTC. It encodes CASSGQFYEQYF. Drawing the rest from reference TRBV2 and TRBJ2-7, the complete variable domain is EPEVTQTPSHQVTQMGQEVILRCVPISNHLYFYWYRQILGQKVEFLVSFYNNEISEKSEIFDDQFSVERPDGSNFTLKIRSTKLEDSAMYFCASSGQFYEQYFGPGTRLTVT.

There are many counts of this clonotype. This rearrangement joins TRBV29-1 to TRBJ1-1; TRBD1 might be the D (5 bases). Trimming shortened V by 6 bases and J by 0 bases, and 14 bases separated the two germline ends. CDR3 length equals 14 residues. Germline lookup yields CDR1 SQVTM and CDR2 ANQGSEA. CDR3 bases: TGCAGCGTAGATGGGGGGACGATGAACACTGAAGCTTTCTTT. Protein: CSVDGGTMNTEAFF.

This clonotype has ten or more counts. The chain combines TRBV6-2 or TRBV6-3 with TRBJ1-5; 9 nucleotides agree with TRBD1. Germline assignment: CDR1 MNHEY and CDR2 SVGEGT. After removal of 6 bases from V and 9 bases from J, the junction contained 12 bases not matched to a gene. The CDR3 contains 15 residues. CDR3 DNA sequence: TGTGCCAGCAGCCACCGGGACAGGGACCTGTCGCCCCAGCATTTT. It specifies CASSHRDRDLSPQHF.